This T cell receptor beta chain was captured by sequencing in a study of T cells in Graves' hyperthyroidism and ophthalmopathy. Overall study: At the time of initial diagnosis and before any treatment, peripheral blood was collected. Study-level findings and limits: A model using 13 V-J features told ophthalmopathy apart from stable hyperthyroidism.

This clonotype was observed a handful of times. Its target is not known. V lost 6 bases, J lost 8 bases, and 13 bases lay in between. This CDR3 spans 13 amino acids. The germline CDR1 and CDR2 sequences are SGHAT and FQNNGV. Researchers took RNA transcripts and amplified the TCR beta CDR3 regions from them. The primer set for the first-round RT-PCR of the TCR CDR3 was HTBI. TCRdb ran MiXCR on the multiplex PCR reads and lists one entry per CDR3 protein. The sample lists 700,000 to 850,000 distinct CDR3 sequences; approximately 40% were seen once. The sequence was collected from a middle-aged woman with Graves' hyperthyroidism. This rearrangement joins TRBV11-2 to TRBJ2-2; D not certain. The specimen was blood. This CDR3 is CASRPGYSGELFF. The CDR3 nucleotides are TGTGCCAGCAGACCTGGCTACTCTGGGGAGCTGTTTTTT.